This T cell receptor beta chain was captured in a study of OX40 agonist ivuxolimab in advanced cancers. For context, the study as a whole: Ivuxolimab, which targeted the costimulatory receptor OX40 (CD134), was an agonistic, fully human IgG2 monoclonal antibody. The monotherapy dose-escalation portion (N = 52 patients) of the phase I ivuxolimab trial is reported in the paper. Intravenous ivuxolimab was administered to patients every 2 weeks at six dose levels: 0.01, 0.1, 0.3, 1.5, 3 and 10 mg/kg. Of the approximately 54 dose-escalation patients, hepatocellular carcinoma was present in approximately 20, melanoma in roughly 15, renal cell carcinoma in 9 and head and neck cancer in 9. Partial responses were achieved by three dose-escalation patients, of whom one had hepatocellular carcinoma and two had cutaneous melanoma. In the dose-escalation cohort, more than 80% of patients were male, and the mean age was around 65 years with a range of roughly 23 to 90. Patients were allowed to have had prior anti-PD-1, anti-PD-L1 or anti-CTLA-4 therapy, and more than 35% of the dose-escalation patients had been treated with checkpoint inhibitors. The point of sequencing TCRbeta in the periphery was to test whether ivuxolimab changed TCR sequence diversity and drove clonal T-cell expansion.

The trial excluded patients who had a history of autoimmune disease or who were on systemic immunosuppression. Peripheral blood for TCR sequencing was collected from all dose cohorts at baseline, on cycle 4 day 1, and on cycle 7 day 1. The samples were drawn from a first-in-human, open-label, multicenter phase I dose-escalation trial of ivuxolimab. Adults with locally advanced or metastatic melanoma, renal cell, hepatocellular, or head and neck squamous cell carcinoma were enrolled in the trial. Before TCR sequencing, CD4+ and CD8+ T cells were separately sorted from peripheral blood. Here is what the overall study found, with its caveats: Partial responders in the 0.1-3.0 mg/kg groups had among the lowest normalized peripheral clonal expansion, especially among CD8+ T cells. At doses of 0.1 to 3.0 mg/kg, clonal expansion of both CD4+ and CD8+ blood T cells was observed from baseline to week 6. The antigen specificity of the clonally expanded peripheral T cells was not determined. Low levels of normalized T-cell clonal expansion were also seen in some patients who did not respond. After ivuxolimab, more expanded clones were found on average in CD8+ T cells than in CD4+ T cells.

Genomic DNA was extracted from sorted cells for sequencing of the TCRbeta CDR3 region. The immunoSEQ Assay was used for sequencing of TCRbeta CDR3 regions. The immuneACCESS repertoire file appears here via TCRdb, limited to in-frame rearrangements. These files lack a portion of the clones; in checked studies, under half of the deficit traces to unresolved V genes, and the cause of the others is not known. The sample contains some 74,000 clones, over 75% of them found a single time. 0.5% to 0.55% of the sample comes from the top ten. Of note for this clone: Its antigen remains unidentified. No base quality information exists; no much larger clone differs at one position.

From its cysteine to its phenylalanine, the CDR3 spans 15 amino acids. Left in the record is the CDR3 DNA by itself, 45 bases read in frame from the first base. From a lookup of the germline V gene, CDR1 and CDR2 are SGHRS and YFSETQ. V is trimmed back by 0 bases and J by 3 bases, and the junction contains 2 bases that no gene match accounts for. The rearranged segments are TRBV5-1 and TRBJ2-3, with 9 junctional bases fitting TRBD2. The TCR was taken from an adult with an advanced solid tumor such as melanoma, head and neck, liver or kidney cancer. The sample here was CD4+ or CD8+ T cells sorted from blood, taken in a trial of the OX40 agonist ivuxolimab. The bases are TGCGCCAGCAGCTTGGCGCTAGCGGGAACAGATACGCAGTATTTT. Its coded protein is CASSLALAGTDTQYF. This CDR3, with the reference TRBV5-1 and TRBJ2-3 proteins standing in past its ends, gives the full variable domain KAGVTQTPRYLIKTRGQQVTLSCSPISGHRSVSWYQQTPGQGLQFLFEYFSETQRNKGNFPGRFSGRQFSNSRSEMNVSTLELGDSALYLCASSLALAGTDTQYFGPGTRLTVL.